A selection of T cell receptor beta chains follows, all from one sample in a study of cytomegalovirus exposure and HLA in healthy donors. The repertoire was sequenced with immunoSEQ multiplex PCR; TCRdb's copy has only in-frame clones and lacks some. The top ten hold about 4% of the sample, which has some 89,000 clones, 78% seen once. The material sequenced was PBMCs. These receptors all come from a woman in her thirties or forties in good health and CMV-seropositive. CDR3s include the opening cysteine and the closing phenylalanine or tryptophan. A D gene is named only where the DNA matches it firmly. Size values are once, few and many counts, or a class for expanded clones, and some rows have none.

TRBJ2-5,TRBV5-6,TRBD2,-,TGTGCCAGCAGCTGGGGACTAGCGGGCGAGTACTTC,CASSWGLAGEYF
TRBJ2-1,TRBV27,TRBD2,-,TGTGCCAGCAGTACCCGGACTAGCGGGAGGTCCTACAATGAGCAGTTCTTC,CASSTRTSGRSYNEQFF
TRBJ2-5,TRBV7-3,TRBD1,-,TGTGCCAGCAGCCCGGGACAGCAAGAGACCCAGTACTTC,CASSPGQQETQYF
TRBJ2-5,TRBV6-5,-,-,TGTGCCAGCAAACTCGTTGGACAACTTCAAGAGACCCAGTACTTC,CASKLVGQLQETQYF
TRBJ1-5,TRBV4-1,TRBD1,-,TGCGCCAGCAGCCAAGATCCACTCCCGGGACAGGGTGTTGGAAGCAATCAGCCCCAGCATTTT,CASSQDPLPGQGVGSNQPQHF
TRBJ1-5,TRBV28,TRBD1,-,TGTGCCAGCGCTCGACGGACAGGGGGGAATCAGCCCCAGCATTTT,CASARRTGGNQPQHF
TRBJ2-1,TRBV30,TRBD2,-,TGTGCCTGGAGTGTGGGAGCGGGAGGAGAGCAGTTCTTC,CAWSVGAGGEQFF
TRBJ2-7,TRBV11-2,TRBD2,-,TGTGCCAGCAGCTTAGTTTTGGGACTAGGGGATTACGAGCAGTACTTC,CASSLVLGLGDYEQYF
TRBJ2-1,TRBV5-1,TRBD2,-,TGCGCCAGCAGCTTGATTCCAGGGACTAGCCCTGCTAAGTATGAGCAGTTCTTC,CASSLIPGTSPAKYEQFF
TRBJ1-2,TRBV9,-,-,TGTGCCAGCAGCGTGACGGACAGAGAGGGCTACACCTTC,CASSVTDREGYTF
TRBJ2-2,TRBV11-2,-,-,TGTGCCAGCAGCTTATCCGGGACATCGAACACCGGGGAGCTGTTTTTT,CASSLSGTSNTGELFF
TRBJ2-1,TRBV9,TRBD2,-,TGTGCCAGCAGCTCAGAGATCGGGCTAGCGGGAGTAAATGAGCAGTTCTTC,CASSSEIGLAGVNEQFF
TRBJ2-5,TRBV10-1,TRBD2,once,TGCGCCAGCAGTGAGACTAGCGGGAGCTGGAAGACCCAGTACTTC,CASSETSGSWKTQYF
TRBJ2-7,TRBV7-8,TRBD2,-,TGTGCCAGCAGCTTATTGCGGGAGAGCTACGAGCAGTACTTC,CASSLLRESYEQYF
TRBJ2-2,TRBV7-3,TRBD2,-,TGTGCCAGCAGCCTCACGACTAGCGGGAGTGGGACCGGGGAGCTGTTTTTT,CASSLTTSGSGTGELFF
TRBJ2-7,TRBV5-1,-,-,TGCGCCAGCAGCTTGGGGGGCACCTACGAGCAGTACTTC,CASSLGGTYEQYF
TRBJ2-3,TRBV5-1,TRBD1,-,TGCGCCAGCAGCCTAGGACAGGACACAGATACGCAGTATTTT,CASSLGQDTDTQYF
TRBJ2-4,TRBV6-6,-,-,TGTGCCAGCAGTTTGGGTAGCGGTCCAGCCAAAAACATTCAGTACTTC,CASSLGSGPAKNIQYF
TRBJ2-7,TRBV11-2,TRBD2,-,TGTGCCAGCGGTCTCGGGGGGGGTAGCTCCTACGAGCAGTACTTC,CASGLGGGSSYEQYF
TRBJ2-7,TRBV2,TRBD1,few,TGTGCCAGCGCCGGCCTACAGGGGCCGGGGTACGAGCAGTACTTC,CASAGLQGPGYEQYF
TRBJ2-1,TRBV28,-,-,TGTGCCAGCAGTCCAGGGAGTAAGCGGGCGAAATACAATGAGCAGTTCTTC,CASSPGSKRAKYNEQFF
TRBJ1-4,TRBV2,-,-,TGTGCCAGCAGTCGGGAGGACATGAAAGATGAAAAACTGTTTTTT,CASSREDMKDEKLFF
TRBJ1-4,TRBV4-1,TRBD1,few,TGCGCCAGCAGCCAAGGGGGACAGGGAAATGAAAAACTGTTTTTT,CASSQGGQGNEKLFF
TRBJ2-1,TRBV2,TRBD2,-,TGTGCCAGCAGCCACAGGGGGACTAGCGGGAGGGCCGTCTGGCAGTTCTTC,CASSHRGTSGRAVWQFF